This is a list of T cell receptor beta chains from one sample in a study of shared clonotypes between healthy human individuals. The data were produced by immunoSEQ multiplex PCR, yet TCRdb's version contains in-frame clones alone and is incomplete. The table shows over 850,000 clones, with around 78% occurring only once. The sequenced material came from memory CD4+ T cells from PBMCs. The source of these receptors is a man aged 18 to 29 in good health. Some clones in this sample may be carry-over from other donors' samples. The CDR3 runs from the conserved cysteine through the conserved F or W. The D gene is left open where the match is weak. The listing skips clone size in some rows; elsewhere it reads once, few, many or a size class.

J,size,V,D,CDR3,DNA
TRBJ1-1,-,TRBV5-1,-,CASSSQGLDNTEAFF,TGCGCCAGCAGCTCACAGGGTTTAGACAACACTGAAGCTTTCTTT
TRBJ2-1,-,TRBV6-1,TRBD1,CASSGWDSNNEQFF,TGTGCCAGCAGTGGATGGGACAGCAACAATGAGCAGTTCTTC
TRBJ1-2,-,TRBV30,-,CAWSHDGYTF,TGTGCCTGGAGTCACGACGGCTACACCTTC
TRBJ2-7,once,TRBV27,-,CASRGGLSGPYEQYF,TGTGCCAGCAGAGGGGGACTCTCCGGTCCCTACGAGCAGTACTTC
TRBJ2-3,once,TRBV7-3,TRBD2,CASSLLGGKDTQYF,TGTGCCAGCAGCTTATTGGGGGGGAAGGATACGCAGTATTTT
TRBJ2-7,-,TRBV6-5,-,CASTVPGEDEQYF,TGTGCCAGCACGGTGCCAGGGGAGGACGAGCAGTACTTC
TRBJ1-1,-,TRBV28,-,CASIRGNTEAFF,TGTGCCAGCATAAGAGGGAACACTGAAGCTTTCTTT
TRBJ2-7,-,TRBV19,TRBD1,CASRKTGDAYEQYF,TGTGCCAGTAGGAAGACAGGGGACGCCTACGAGCAGTACTTC
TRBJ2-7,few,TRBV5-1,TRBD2,CASSFPASGRVIGYEQYF,TGCGCCAGCAGCTTCCCGGCTAGCGGGAGGGTTATCGGCTACGAGCAGTACTTC
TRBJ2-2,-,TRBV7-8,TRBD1,CASSSGTGAAGELFF,TGTGCCAGCAGCTCCGGGACAGGGGCGGCAGGGGAGCTGTTTTTT
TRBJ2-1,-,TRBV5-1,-,CASSLGLTSDEQFF,TGCGCCAGCAGCCTAGGTTTGACTTCCGATGAGCAGTTCTTC
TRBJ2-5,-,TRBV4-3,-,CASSQDGSRGQTQYF,TGCGCCAGCAGCCAAGATGGTTCCAGGGGACAGACCCAGTACTTC
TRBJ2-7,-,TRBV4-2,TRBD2,CASSRGLAGTGEQYF,TGTGCCAGCAGCCGCGGACTAGCGGGAACCGGCGAGCAGTACTTC
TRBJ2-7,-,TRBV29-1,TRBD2,CSADPGGAGDEQYF,TGCAGCGCGGACCCGGGGGGAGCGGGAGACGAGCAGTACTTC
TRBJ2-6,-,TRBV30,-,CAWSQGGSGANVLTF,TGTGCCTGGAGCCAAGGGGGCTCTGGGGCCAACGTCCTGACTTTC
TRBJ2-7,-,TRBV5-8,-,CASSPTDSSYEQYF,TGTGCCAGCAGCCCTACCGACTCGTCCTACGAGCAGTACTTC
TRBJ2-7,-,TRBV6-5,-,CASSEGIGGNF,TGTGCCAGCAGTGAGGGGATTGGCGGGAACTTC
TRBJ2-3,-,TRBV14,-,CASSLSRDTQYF,TGTGCCAGCAGCCTATCTAGAGATACGCAGTATTTT
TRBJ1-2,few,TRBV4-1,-,CASSQVSGGRGYTF,TGCGCCAGCAGCCAAGTGTCCGGGGGCCGGGGCTACACCTTC
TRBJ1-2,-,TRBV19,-,CASSLDGNYGYTF,TGTGCCAGTAGCCTGGACGGGAACTATGGCTACACCTTC
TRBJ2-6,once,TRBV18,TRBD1,CASSPGQGRSGANVLTF,TGTGCCAGCTCACCAGGACAGGGGCGCTCTGGGGCCAACGTCCTGACTTTC
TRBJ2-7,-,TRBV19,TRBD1,CASSIPGQGPYEQYF,TGTGCCAGTAGTATACCAGGACAGGGGCCCTACGAGCAGTACTTC
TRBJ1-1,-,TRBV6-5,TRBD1,CASSAAGGNTEAFF,TGTGCCAGCAGTGCTGCAGGGGGGAACACTGAAGCTTTCTTT
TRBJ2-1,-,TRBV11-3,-,CASSRHMGEPGEQFF,TGTGCCAGCAGCCGACACATGGGGGAACCCGGTGAGCAGTTCTTC
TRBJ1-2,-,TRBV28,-,CASSLVRGANYGYTF,TGTGCCAGCAGTTTGGTCCGGGGAGCTAACTATGGCTACACCTTC
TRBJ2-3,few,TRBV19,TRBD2,CASSIVPTSPQGPDTQYF,TGTGCCAGTAGTATAGTTCCGACTAGCCCCCAAGGCCCAGATACGCAGTATTTT
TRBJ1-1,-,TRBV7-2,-,CASSLRRNTEAFF,TGTGCCAGCAGCCTACGCAGGAACACTGAAGCTTTCTTT
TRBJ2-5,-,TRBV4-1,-,CASSQDGTLRGRETQYF,TGCGCCAGCAGCCAAGATGGGACTTTGCGCGGGCGGGAGACCCAGTACTTC
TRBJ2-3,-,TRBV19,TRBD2,CASSTTSGRRDTQYF,TGTGCCAGTAGTACGACTAGCGGGAGGAGAGATACGCAGTATTTT
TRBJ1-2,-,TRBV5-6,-,CASRNLEGWYGYTF,TGTGCCAGCAGAAATCTGGAGGGATGGTATGGCTACACCTTC
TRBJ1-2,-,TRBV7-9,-,CASSLAAEMGYTF,TGTGCCAGCAGCTTAGCGGCGGAAATGGGCTACACCTTC
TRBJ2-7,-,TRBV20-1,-,CSARDFYEQYF,TGCAGTGCTAGAGATTTTTACGAGCAGTACTTC
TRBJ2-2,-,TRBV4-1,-,CASSQVIRTGELFF,TGCGCCAGCAGCCAAGTAATACGGACCGGGGAGCTGTTTTTT
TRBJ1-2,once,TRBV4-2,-,CASSQVIWGGYGYTF,TGTGCCAGCAGCCAAGTAATCTGGGGAGGTTATGGCTACACCTTC
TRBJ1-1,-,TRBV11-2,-,CASSPVVPRGTEAFF,TGTGCCAGCAGCCCAGTGGTGCCTAGGGGCACTGAAGCTTTCTTT
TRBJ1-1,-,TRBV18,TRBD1,CASSTDRGPTEAFF,TGTGCCAGCTCAACCGACAGGGGGCCCACTGAAGCTTTCTTT
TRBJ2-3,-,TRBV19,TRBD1,CASSLQGERDTQYF,TGTGCCAGTAGTTTACAGGGGGAAAGAGATACGCAGTATTTT
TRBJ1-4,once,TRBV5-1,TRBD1,CASMVRDRANEKLFF,TGCGCCAGCATGGTTCGGGACAGGGCTAATGAAAAACTGTTTTTT
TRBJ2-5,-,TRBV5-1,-,CASNRFGGHVETQYF,TGCGCCAGCAACCGGTTTGGGGGGCATGTGGAGACCCAGTACTTC
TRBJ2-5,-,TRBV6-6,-,CASSPRLPQETQYF,TGTGCCAGCAGTCCCCGTCTTCCCCAGGAGACCCAGTACTTC
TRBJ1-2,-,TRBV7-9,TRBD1,CASSQTGGLINYGYTF,TGTGCCAGCAGCCAGACAGGGGGCCTGATTAACTATGGCTACACCTTC
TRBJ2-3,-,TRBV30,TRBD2,CAWSVRGLATDTQYF,TGTGCCTGGAGTGTACGGGGACTAGCAACAGATACGCAGTATTTT